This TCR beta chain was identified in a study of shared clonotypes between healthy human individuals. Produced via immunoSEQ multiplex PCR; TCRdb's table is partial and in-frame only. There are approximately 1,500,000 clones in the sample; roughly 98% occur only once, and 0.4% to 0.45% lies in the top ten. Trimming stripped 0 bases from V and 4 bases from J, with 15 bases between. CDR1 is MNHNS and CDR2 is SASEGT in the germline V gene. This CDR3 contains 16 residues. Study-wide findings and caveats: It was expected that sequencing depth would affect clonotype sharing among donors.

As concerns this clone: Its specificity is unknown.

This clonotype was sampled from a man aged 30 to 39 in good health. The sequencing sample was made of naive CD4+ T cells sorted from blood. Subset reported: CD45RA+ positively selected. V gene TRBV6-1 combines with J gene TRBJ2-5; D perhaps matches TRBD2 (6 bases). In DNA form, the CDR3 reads TGTGCCAGCAGTGAAGCGGGAGGCCCGCCGGGAGAGACCCAGTACTTC. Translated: CASSEAGGPPGETQYF.